The following is a T cell receptor (beta chain) sequence with its context. Its antigen is unknown. This specimen comes from a study of monozygotic twins with inflammatory bowel disease. Study-wide results and caveats: In the analysis, different T cell subtypes could not be told apart.

Whole blood, unsorted for T cells, was the source of total RNA. Investigators made cDNA in eight separate reactions per sample. TCRdb derives one entry per CDR3 protein from the 5' RACE reads, leaving out DNA. The sample table sets out about 380,000 distinct CDR3 sequences. In germline, CDR1 is LNHDA, CDR2 SQIVND (reference sequence). The CDR3 is 16 amino acids. The chain recombines TRBV19 with TRBJ2-2; the D call of TRBD1 rests on TCRdb alone, since no DNA is present to check it. Specimen: blood. This sequence originates from a human donor with ulcerative colitis or Crohn's disease, or a healthy co-twin of an affected twin (not recorded which). CDR3 residues: CASKSLGQSNTGELFF.